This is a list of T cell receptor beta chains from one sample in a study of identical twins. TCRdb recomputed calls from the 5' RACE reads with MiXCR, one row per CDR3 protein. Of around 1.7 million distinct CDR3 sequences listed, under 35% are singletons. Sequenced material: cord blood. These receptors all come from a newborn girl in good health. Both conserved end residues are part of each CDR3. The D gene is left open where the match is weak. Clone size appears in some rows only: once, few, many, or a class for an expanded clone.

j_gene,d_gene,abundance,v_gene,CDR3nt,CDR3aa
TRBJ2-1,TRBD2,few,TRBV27,TGTGCCAGCAGCCTTTCCGGGAGGGGTATCAATGAGCAGTTCTTC,CASSLSGRGINEQFF
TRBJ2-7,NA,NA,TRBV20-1,TGCAGTGCTGAGATCGGGGCGAGCTCCTACGAGCAGTACTTC,CSAEIGASSYEQYF
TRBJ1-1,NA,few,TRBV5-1,TGCGCCAGCAGCTTGGATCCAGGGGTAGACACTGAAGCTTTCTTT,CASSLDPGVDTEAFF
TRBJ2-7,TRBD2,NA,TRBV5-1,TGCGCCAGCAGCTTCGGGACTAGCGGGAGGGGATTCTACGAGCAGTACTTC,CASSFGTSGRGFYEQYF
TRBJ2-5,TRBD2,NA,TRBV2,TGTGCCAGCACCGGGACTAGCGCTTACCAAGAGACCCAGTACTTC,CASTGTSAYQETQYF
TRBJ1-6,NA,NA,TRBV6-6,TGTGCCAGCACCTACCCCTACGGCGGGGCGAATTCACCCCTCCACTTT,CASTYPYGGANSPLHF
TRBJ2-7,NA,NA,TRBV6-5,TGTGCCAGCAGTTACTCGGGATGGTCCTACGAGCAGTACTTC,CASSYSGWSYEQYF
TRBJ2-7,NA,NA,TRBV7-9,TGTGCCAGCTGTCTTTCTAGCTCCTACAATGAGCAGTACTTC,CASCLSSSYNEQYF
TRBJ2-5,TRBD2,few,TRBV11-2,TGTGCCAGCAGCTCGACTAGCACAGAGACCCAGTACTTC,CASSSTSTETQYF
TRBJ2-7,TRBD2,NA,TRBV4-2,TGTGCCAGCAGCCAAGGGGGTCTCTTCCTAGCGGAGCTTGCGAAAAGATCCTACGAGCAGTACTTC,CASSQGGLFLAELAKRSYEQYF
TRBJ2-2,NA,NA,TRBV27,TGTGCCAGCAGTCCCCAGGATTTCAACACCGGGGAGCTGTTTTTT,CASSPQDFNTGELFF
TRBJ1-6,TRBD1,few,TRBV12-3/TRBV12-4,TGTGCCAGCAGTTTAGGCAGGACAGGGGGTAATTCACCCCTCCACTTT,CASSLGRTGGNSPLHF
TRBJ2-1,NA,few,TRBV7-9,TGTGCCAGCAGCTACCTGACAGAACACAATGAGCAGTTCTTC,CASSYLTEHNEQFF
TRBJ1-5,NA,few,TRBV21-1,TGTGCCAGCAGCAAAGGGGACAGGGGAAAGCAATCAGCCGGCCCCAATCAGCCCCAGCATTTT,CASSKGDRGKQSAGPNQPQHF
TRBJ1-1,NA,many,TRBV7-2,TGTGCCAGCAGCTTAGTTCGGGTTAACACTGAAGCTTTCTTT,CASSLVRVNTEAFF
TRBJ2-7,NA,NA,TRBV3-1,TGTGCCAGCACCAAAAGTCCGGGCGCCTACGAGCAGTACTTC,CASTKSPGAYEQYF
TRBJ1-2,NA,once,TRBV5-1,TGCGCCAGCAGCCCCCTTCGCGGGGTTCCCTATGGCTACACCTTC,CASSPLRGVPYGYTF
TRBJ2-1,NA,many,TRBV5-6,TGTGCCAGCAGCTTGGGCAAATACAATGAGCAGTTCTTC,CASSLGKYNEQFF
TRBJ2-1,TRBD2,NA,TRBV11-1,TGTGCCAGCAGCTTTTTTGGGGGAACTAGCGGGAGCTCCTACAATGAGCAGTTCTTC,CASSFFGGTSGSSYNEQFF
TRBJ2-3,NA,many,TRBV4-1,TGCGCCAGCAGCCAACATAACCAGACCACAGATACGCAGTATTTT,CASSQHNQTTDTQYF
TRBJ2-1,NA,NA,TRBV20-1,TGCAGTGCTAGAGGTGCTGGGGCCGCAAATAACAATGAGCAGTTCTTC,CSARGAGAANNNEQFF
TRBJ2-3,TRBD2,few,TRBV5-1,TGCGCCAGCAGCTTGGCCCGATATGGCGGGAGGGCAGATACGCAGTATTTT,CASSLARYGGRADTQYF
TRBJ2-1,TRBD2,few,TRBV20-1,TGCAGCCGCGGACTAGCGGGACATTCGTTCTTC,CSRGLAGHSFF
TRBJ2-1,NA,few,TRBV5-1,TGCGCCAGCAGCTTGAACGGGGCCAGCTCCTACAATGAGCAGTTCTTC,CASSLNGASSYNEQFF
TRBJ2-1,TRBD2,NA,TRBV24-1,TGTGCCACCGCGGGCGGGAGTAATGCGGAGCAGTTCTTC,CATAGGSNAEQFF
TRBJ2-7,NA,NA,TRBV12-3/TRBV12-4,TGTGCCAGCAGTTTAGCCCGGGGTCTCGAGCAGTACTTC,CASSLARGLEQYF
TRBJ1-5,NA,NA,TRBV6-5,TGTGCCAGCAGTTACCGAGGGGGACGCAATCAGCCCCAGCATTTT,CASSYRGGRNQPQHF